These 22 T cell receptor beta chains share one sample of origin, sequenced in a study of blood T cell repertoires in COVID-19. Assay: immunoSEQ multiplex PCR; the TCRdb copy retains only in-frame clones and omits some. The sample includes about 240,000 clones, 82% seen only once; the top ten take less than 3.5%. The sequenced sample was peripheral blood. These receptors all stem from a woman younger than 30 with acute or convalescent COVID-19.

V and J are TRBV3-1 (or the pseudogene TRBV3-2) and TRBJ2-1; 7 nucleotides line up with TRBD2. The trim removed 5 bases at V and 0 bases at J, leaving 7 bases unmatched. Germline V gene sequence: CDR1 LGHDT, CDR2 YNNKEL (reference sequence). The CDR3 contains 16 residues. The CDR3 bases are TGTGCCAGCAGCTTTTCTCTAGCGGCCTCCTACAATGAGCAGTTCTTC. This translates into CASSFSLAASYNEQFF.

J is TRBJ2-5 and V is TRBV7-9; D is unresolved. Trimming removed 2 bases at V and 2 bases at J, with 6 bases between. The CDR3 has 13 amino acids. Per germline, CDR1 SEHNR and CDR2 FQNEAQ (reference sequence). CDR3 residues: CASSLTRQETQYF. The CDR3 DNA reads as TGTGCCAGCAGCTTAACCAGACAAGAGACCCAGTACTTC.

There are a few counts of this clone. The CDR3 reads CSDREGDTQYF. The CDR3 DNA reads TGCAGCGACAGGGAGGGAGATACGCAGTATTTT. The chain recombines TRBV29-1 with TRBJ2-3; the D gene is possibly TRBD2 (7 bases). There are 11 residues in the CDR3. Germline assignment: CDR1 SQVTM and CDR2 ANQGSEA. The ends were cut back, 7 bases at V and 5 bases at J, with 10 bases in the middle.

The gene calls are TRBV28 and TRBJ2-1; 9 nucleotides line up with TRBD2. Trimming at V came to 7 bases and at J to 7 bases, leaving 11 bases not matched to a gene. The CDR3 contains 15 residues. Germline lookup yields CDR1 MDHEN and CDR2 SYDVKM. The CDR3 bases are TGTGCCAGCACGACCCGCGGGAGGGCCCAGAATGAGCAGTTCTTC. Translation: CASTTRGRAQNEQFF.

This chain uses TRBV7-3 with TRBJ2-1, with a tentative D call TRBD1 (5 bases). From germline, CDR1 is SGHTA and CDR2 FQGTGA. This CDR3 has 18 amino acids. V gave up 10 bases and J gave up 0 bases, with 25 bases separating them. The CDR3 protein is CATLPYVGPESSYNEQFF. CDR3 sequence (DNA): TGTGCCACCCTTCCCTACGTGGGGCCGGAGAGCTCCTACAATGAGCAGTTCTTC.

This clone was counted once. V and J are TRBV28 and TRBJ1-2; tentatively, D is TRBD1 (5 bases). The ends were cut back, 4 bases at V and 5 bases at J, with 14 bases in the middle. Germline assignment: CDR1 MDHEN and CDR2 SYDVKM. This CDR3 is built from 14 residues. The CDR3 coding sequence is TGTGCCAGCAGTTCAACGGGGGAGGCGTATGGCTACACCTTC. Translating gives CASSSTGEAYGYTF.

The CDR3 loop reads CASSLTAGGNSPLHF. CDR3 nucleotide sequence: TGTGCCAGCAGTTTAACCGCAGGGGGCAATTCACCCCTCCACTTT. The chain links TRBV27 to TRBJ1-6, with TRBD1 matching over 8 bases. The J segment lost 7 bases and the V segment lost 2 bases, leaving 4 bases of the junction unmatched. CDR1 is MNHEY, CDR2 SMNVEV, per germline (reference sequence). The length of the CDR3 is 15 residues.

This chain connects TRBV5-3 to TRBJ1-3; the D gene is possibly TRBD1 (6 bases). TRBV5-3 is annotated as an ORF whose role is uncertain. This CDR3 contains 19 residues. With 1 base removed from V and 4 bases from J, the gap between germline ends came to 24 bases. The CDR3 region is CARSLRSRTAGRTGNTIYF. The CDR3, as DNA: TGTGCCAGAAGCTTGCGGTCCCGGACAGCCGGTCGAACGGGAAACACCATATATTTT.

The V call is TRBV5-1, the J call TRBJ1-1, with D tentatively TRBD1 (6 bases). The V gene lost 1 base and the J gene lost 6 bases, with 13 bases spanning the gap. Germline CDR1 and CDR2: SGHRS and YFSETQ. The CDR3 length is 14 residues. The CDR3 reads CASSLTQGGAEAFF. The CDR3 nucleotides are TGCGCCAGCAGCTTGACACAGGGCGGCGCTGAAGCTTTCTTT.

This clone occurred once. The chain joins TRBV30 to TRBJ1-2; D is uncertain. CDR3 length equals 15 residues. Trimming cost V 0 bases and J 4 bases, with 15 bases left between them. Germline V gene sequence: CDR1 GTSNPN, CDR2 SVGIG (reference sequence). DNA for the CDR3: TGTGCCTGGAGTGTTTTCGGTACGCTGATCTATGGCTACACCTTC. It codes for CAWSVFGTLIYGYTF.

J is TRBJ2-5 and V is TRBV6-2 or TRBV6-3; weak D call: TRBD1 (5 bases). Between the trimmed V and J ends, which lost 4 bases and 8 bases, there was a span of 17 bases. Germline V gene sequence: CDR1 MNHEY, CDR2 SVGEGT. CDR3 size: 14 residues. Here the CDR3 reads CASSWLTDQGTQYF. CDR3 DNA: TGTGCCAGCAGTTGGTTGACAGACCAAGGAACCCAGTACTTC.

The chain joins TRBV10-1 to TRBJ2-7, with D perhaps TRBD2 (6 bases). CDR3 length: 15 residues. Germline V gives CDR1 WNHNN, CDR2 SYGVQD (reference sequence). V shed 0 bases and J shed 0 bases, with 9 bases lying between them. CDR3 in DNA: TGCGCCAGCAGTGAGTCGAACGGGGGCTCCTACGAGCAGTACTTC. Translating it yields CASSESNGGSYEQYF.

Turning to this clone: At one boundary the junction diverges from the germline segment, which might be a read error. Other nucleotide sequences in the sample specify the same CDR3. CDR3 DNA sequence: TGTGCCAGCAGCCTAGCGGGAGGGCCAAATGAGCAGTTCTTC. Amino acids: CASSLAGGPNEQFF. The V call is TRBV7-2, the J call TRBJ2-1, with 12 nucleotides matching TRBD2. This CDR3 region has 14 residues. CDR1 is SGHTA, CDR2 FQGNSA, per germline.

The genes are TRBV27 and TRBJ2-7, with 8 positions matching TRBD2. The CDR3 totals 13 residues. V dropped 10 bases and J dropped 2; count of bases not matched to a gene: 7. Germline V gene data show CDR1 as MNHEY and CDR2 as SMNVEV (reference sequence). The CDR3 DNA reads as TGTGCCACCTCGGGGGGGACCCCCTACGAGCAGTACTTC. It yields the protein CATSGGTPYEQYF.

The J gene is TRBJ2-2, the V gene TRBV15; 13 bases match TRBD2. V shed 5 bases, J shed 0 bases, and the junction held 3 bases outside the gene matches. Germline V CDR1 and CDR2: LNHNV, YYDKDF (reference sequence). The CDR3 contains 17 residues. DNA of the CDR3: TGTGCCACCAGCCCCGGGACTAGCGGGGCGAACACCGGGGAGCTGTTTTTT. It yields the protein CATSPGTSGANTGELFF. Full variable domain (rest looked up from reference TRBV15 and TRBJ2-2): DAMVIQNPRYQVTQFGKPVTLSCSQTLNHNVMYWYQQKSSQAPKLLFHYYDKDFNNEADTPDNFQSRRPNTSFCFLDIRSPGLGDTAMYLCATSPGTSGANTGELFFGEGSRLTVL.

The V call is TRBV6-5, the J call TRBJ2-7, with 7 bases aligning to TRBD1. Germline-derived CDR1 and CDR2 are MNHEY and SVGAGI. The CDR3 runs 14 residues. V shed 6 bases, J shed 3 bases, and the junction held 8 bases outside the gene matches. CDR3 sequence: CASSSGTAGYEQYF. The DNA for the CDR3 is TGTGCCAGCAGCTCCGGGACAGCCGGCTACGAGCAGTACTTC.

The gene calls are TRBV9 and TRBJ1-6; 8 nucleotides agree with TRBD1. V shed 4 bases and J 5 bases; nucleotides not matched to a gene: 8. The length of the CDR3 is 16 residues. Germline V lookup: CDR1 SGDLS, CDR2 YYNGEE. The CDR3 sequence is CASSSPPGQDNSPLHF. The CDR3 coding sequence is TGTGCCAGCAGCTCGCCCCCGGGACAGGATAATTCACCCCTCCACTTT.

The CDR3, as DNA: TGCGCCAGCAGCCAAGAATCGCTAGCGGCCACAGATACGCAGTATTTT. This translates into CASSQESLAATDTQYF. The chain is built from TRBV4-3 and TRBJ2-3; TRBD2 aligns across 7 bases. Germline CDR1 LGHNA, CDR2 YSLEER. With V trimmed by 0 bases and J by 2 bases, 5 bases remained unmatched. This CDR3 comprises 16 residues.

This chain joins TRBV10-3 and TRBJ2-1, with TRBD1 identical over 8 bases. CDR1 and CDR2 from the germline V gene are ENHRY and SYGVKD. The CDR3 length is 16 residues. V was pared by 4 bases and J by 4 bases, with 9 bases of the junction left unmatched. CDR3 in DNA: TGTGCCATCAGTGGGTGGGGGACAGGAATATACAATGAGCAGTTCTTC. It specifies CAISGWGTGIYNEQFF.

The J gene is TRBJ2-7, the V gene TRBV6-1; 9 bases match TRBD1. The length of the CDR3 is 15 residues. J gave up 3 bases and V 3 bases, and 6 bases lay outside the gene matches. Looked up from germline, CDR1 is MNHNS and CDR2 is SASEGT. CDR3 DNA: TGTGCCAGCAGTGAGGCGGGACAGGGCTACTACGAGCAGTACTTC. The encoded protein is CASSEAGQGYYEQYF.

The chain recombines TRBV25-1 with TRBJ1-5; D unclear. Per germline, CDR1 MGHDK and CDR2 SYGVNS. The CDR3 runs 12 residues. Deletions cut 6 bases from V and 6 bases from J, with 9 bases between. CDR3: CASSAGGQPQHF. CDR3 in DNA: TGTGCCAGCAGCGCCGGAGGTCAGCCCCAGCATTTT.

In its sample, this clone was seen once. V gene TRBV3-1 (or the pseudogene TRBV3-2) combines with J gene TRBJ1-2; possible D gene TRBD1, 5 bases. The V and J ends lost 5 bases and 8 bases respectively, with 18 bases between them. Germline values: CDR1 LGHDT, CDR2 YNNKEL (reference sequence). CDR3 length: 14 amino acids. CDR3 DNA: TGTGCCAGCAGCGCCAACGGGGGTATGGGAGGCTACACCTTC. This gives the protein CASSANGGMGGYTF.